This T cell receptor beta chain came from a study of control samples from healthy donors and cancer patients. The trim removed 4 bases at V and 7 bases at J, leaving 6 bases unmatched. This CDR3 has 15 amino acids. In germline, CDR1 is SGHRS, CDR2 YFSETQ. Some clones are missing from TCRdb's copy, which holds only in-frame ones; the method was immunoSEQ multiplex PCR. The repertoire holds 150,000 to 200,000 clones, with 90% as singletons. V is TRBV5-1 and J is TRBJ2-1; 12 positions match TRBD1. Sequences were obtained from blood. The clonotype was recovered from a woman between 50 and 59 years old in good health. DNA for the CDR3: TGCGCCAGCAGCCCCGGGACAGGGGGCGGAAATGAGCAGTTCTTC. Protein product: CASSPGTGGGNEQFF.